A selection of T cell receptor beta chains follows, all from one sample in a study of blood T cell repertoires in COVID-19. Repertoires were generated with immunoSEQ multiplex PCR, while TCRdb's copy carries only in-frame clones and drops some. The table includes 150,000 to 250,000 clones, around 81% detected once. The sequencing sample was made of PBMCs or T cells enriched from blood (not recorded which). The source of these receptors is a man aged 40-55 years who had recovered from COVID-19. The conserved cysteine and the conserved F or W are not part of the CDR3 here. Size values are once, few and many counts, or a class for expanded clones, and some rows have none.

TRBJ2-2 | TRBV4-1 | - | ASSQDMAAANTGELF
TRBJ1-1 | TRBV5-1 | - | ASSLLGEAGEAF
TRBJ1-1 | TRBV12-3/TRBV12-4 | - | ASSLSVNTEAF
TRBJ1-5 | TRBV30 | - | AYDRGSNQPQH
TRBJ1-2 | TRBV13 | - | ASSLGGSGYT
TRBJ1-4 | TRBV6-6 | - | ASSYPGTGTEKLF
TRBJ1-1 | TRBV5-1 | once | ASSSTGVRDTEAF
TRBJ1-1 | TRBV12-3/TRBV12-4 | - | ASSLLQDTEAF
TRBJ2-1 | TRBV9 | few | ASSPSVGYLQDEQF
TRBJ1-1 | TRBV20-1 | once | SASSLAGVDTEAF
TRBJ1-2 | TRBV4-2 | - | ASSQDAGPYGYT
TRBJ2-5 | TRBV3-1/TRBV3-2 | once | ASSPRRAAYQETQY
TRBJ1-2 | TRBV7-8 | - | ASSQQGYGYT
TRBJ1-2 | TRBV5-4 | once | ASSLGGTGLYGYT
TRBJ2-7 | TRBV2 | - | ASSPDREQY
TRBJ1-3 | TRBV5-1 | - | ASSLMASTGNTIY
TRBJ2-2 | TRBV3-1/TRBV3-2 | - | ASSQARINTGELF
TRBJ1-6 | TRBV5-4 | - | ASSLQGAHNSPLH
TRBJ1-1 | TRBV7-2 | - | ASSNTTGTLLNTEAF
TRBJ2-7 | TRBV11-3 | few | ASSLDGRQGNNEQY
TRBJ1-4 | TRBV5-1 | - | ASRDPRDSNEKLF
TRBJ2-3 | TRBV7-9 | once | ASSRTGRVTDTQY
TRBJ1-2 | TRBV30 | - | AWSVTGSGYGYT
TRBJ2-3 | TRBV10-3 | - | AISSSGTSGGRG
TRBJ1-3 | TRBV30 | once | AWSGQGGNSGNTIY
TRBJ1-6 | TRBV30 | - | AWTRGGAPLH
TRBJ1-3 | TRBV11-3 | - | ASSSEIQFSGNTIY
TRBJ1-2 | TRBV5-5 | few | ASSTQNQGGYT
TRBJ2-3 | TRBV2 | - | ASSEYYRYTDTQY
TRBJ1-5 | TRBV20-1 | few | SASRGLLGQNQPQH
TRBJ1-3 | TRBV6-5 | - | ASSDSNSGNTIY
TRBJ2-1 | TRBV7-9 | - | ASSKRGDSYNEQF
TRBJ2-7 | TRBV7-2 | - | ASSWGLAGGYEQY
TRBJ2-7 | TRBV2 | - | ASSGTGRNDEQY
TRBJ2-1 | TRBV5-1 | once | ASRSSGGAAGNEQF
TRBJ1-4 | TRBV6-5 | - | ASSSQGAREKLF
TRBJ1-1 | TRBV11-2 | - | ASSNVGQGFREAF
TRBJ2-7 | TRBV5-6 | few | ASSSSYRQGAREREQY
TRBJ2-7 | TRBV27 | - | AGFYWEQY
TRBJ1-1 | TRBV11-2 | - | ASSPRQGNINTEAF
TRBJ2-1 | TRBV7-2 | - | ASSTGPTLYNEQF